This TCR beta chain was recovered during a study of T cells after yellow fever vaccination. For the study at large: SMART-Seq v4 Ultra Low Input prepared libraries from low-cell fractions.

The germline V gene has CDR1 KGHSH and CDR2 LQKENI. CDR3 size: 14 residues. Between the trimmed V and J ends, which lost 4 bases and 2 bases, there was a span of 12 bases. TCRdb recomputed calls from the 5' RACE reads with MiXCR, one row per CDR3 protein. The table records 610,000 or so distinct CDR3 sequences, about 12% of them present only once. This clonotype showed up just a few times. This chain uses TRBV18 with TRBJ2-7; D possibly corresponds to TRBD1 (6 bases). The material sequenced was PBMCs, taken on the day of the yellow fever booster vaccination. The receptor was isolated from a man younger than 40 who received the YFV17D yellow fever vaccine. CDR3 region: CASSRTGQAYEQYF. The DNA for the CDR3 is TGTGCCAGCTCACGCACGGGACAAGCCTACGAGCAGTACTTC.